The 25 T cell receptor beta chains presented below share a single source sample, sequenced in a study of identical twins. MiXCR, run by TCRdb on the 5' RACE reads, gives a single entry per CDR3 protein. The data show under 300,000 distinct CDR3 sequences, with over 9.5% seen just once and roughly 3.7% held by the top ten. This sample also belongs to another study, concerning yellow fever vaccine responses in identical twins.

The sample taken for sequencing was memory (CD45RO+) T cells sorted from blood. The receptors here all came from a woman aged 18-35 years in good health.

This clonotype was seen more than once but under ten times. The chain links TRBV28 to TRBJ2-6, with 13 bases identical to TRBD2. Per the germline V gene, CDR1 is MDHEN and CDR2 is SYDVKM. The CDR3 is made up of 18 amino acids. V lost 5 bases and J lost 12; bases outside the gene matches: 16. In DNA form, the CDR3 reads TGTGCCAGCAGTCGGGGGGCCGGGGGACTAGCGGGAAGTCCCGTCCTGACTTTC. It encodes CASSRGAGGLAGSPVLTF.

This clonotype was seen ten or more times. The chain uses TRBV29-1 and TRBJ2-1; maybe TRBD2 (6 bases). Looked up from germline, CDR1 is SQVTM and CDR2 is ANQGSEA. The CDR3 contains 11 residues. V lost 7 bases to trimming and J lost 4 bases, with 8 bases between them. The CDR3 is CSGGGYNEQFF. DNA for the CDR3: TGCAGCGGTGGGGGGTACAATGAGCAGTTCTTC.

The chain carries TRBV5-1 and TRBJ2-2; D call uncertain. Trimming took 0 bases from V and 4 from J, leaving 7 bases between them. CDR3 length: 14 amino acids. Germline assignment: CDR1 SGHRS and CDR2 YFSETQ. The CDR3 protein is CASSLERFTGELFF. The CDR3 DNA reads TGCGCCAGCAGCTTGGAGAGATTCACCGGGGAGCTGTTTTTT. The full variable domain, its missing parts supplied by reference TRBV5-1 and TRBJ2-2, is KAGVTQTPRYLIKTRGQQVTLSCSPISGHRSVSWYQQTPGQGLQFLFEYFSETQRNKGNFPGRFSGRQFSNSRSEMNVSTLELGDSALYLCASSLERFTGELFFGEGSRLTVL.

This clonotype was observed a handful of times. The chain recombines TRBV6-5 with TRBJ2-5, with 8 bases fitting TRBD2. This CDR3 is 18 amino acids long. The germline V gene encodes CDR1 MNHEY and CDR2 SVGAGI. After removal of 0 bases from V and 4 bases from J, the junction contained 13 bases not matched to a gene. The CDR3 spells CASSYSIREGGFRETQYF. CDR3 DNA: TGTGCCAGCAGTTACTCGATACGGGAGGGCGGGTTTCGAGAGACCCAGTACTTC.

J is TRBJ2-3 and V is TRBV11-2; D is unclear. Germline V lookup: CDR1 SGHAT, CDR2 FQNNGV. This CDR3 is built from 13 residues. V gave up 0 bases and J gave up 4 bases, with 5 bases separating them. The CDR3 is CASSLEYADTQYF. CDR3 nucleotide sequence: TGTGCCAGCAGCTTAGAGTACGCAGATACGCAGTATTTT.

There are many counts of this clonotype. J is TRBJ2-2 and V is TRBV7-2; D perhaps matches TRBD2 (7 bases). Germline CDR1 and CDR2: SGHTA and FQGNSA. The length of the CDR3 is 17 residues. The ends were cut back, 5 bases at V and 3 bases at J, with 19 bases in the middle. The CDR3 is CASSRTVGLGDTGELFF. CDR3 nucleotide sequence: TGTGCCAGCAGCCGGACAGTTGGACTAGGGGACACCGGGGAGCTGTTTTTT.

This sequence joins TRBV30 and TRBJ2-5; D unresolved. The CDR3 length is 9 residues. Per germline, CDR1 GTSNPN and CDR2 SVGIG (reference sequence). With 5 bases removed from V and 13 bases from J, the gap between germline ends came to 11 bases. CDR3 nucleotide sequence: TGTGCCTGGGGACCGCCAATGTACTTC. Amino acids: CAWGPPMYF. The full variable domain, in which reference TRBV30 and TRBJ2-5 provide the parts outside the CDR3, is SQTIHQWPATLVQPVGSPLSLECTVEGTSNPNLYWYRQAAGRGLQLLFYSVGIGQISSEVPQNLSASRPQDRQFILSSKKLLLSDSGFYLCAWGPPMYFGPGTRLLVL.

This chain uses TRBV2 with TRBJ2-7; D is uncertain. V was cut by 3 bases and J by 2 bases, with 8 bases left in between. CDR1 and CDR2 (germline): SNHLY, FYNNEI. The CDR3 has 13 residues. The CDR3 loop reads CASSDWVAYEQYF. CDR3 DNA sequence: TGTGCCAGCAGTGATTGGGTAGCCTACGAGCAGTACTTC.

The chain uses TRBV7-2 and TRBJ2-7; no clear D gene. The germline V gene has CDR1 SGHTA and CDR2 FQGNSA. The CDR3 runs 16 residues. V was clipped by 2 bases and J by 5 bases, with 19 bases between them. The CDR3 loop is CASSLFPGGAVNEQYF. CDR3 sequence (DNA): TGTGCCAGCAGCTTATTTCCCGGCGGAGCAGTAAACGAGCAGTACTTC.

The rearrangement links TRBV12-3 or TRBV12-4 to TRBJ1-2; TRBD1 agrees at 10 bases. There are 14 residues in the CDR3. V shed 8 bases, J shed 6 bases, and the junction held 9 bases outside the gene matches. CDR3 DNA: TGTGCCAGCCGTTCCACGGGACAGGGGAATGGCTACACCTTC. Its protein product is CASRSTGQGNGYTF.

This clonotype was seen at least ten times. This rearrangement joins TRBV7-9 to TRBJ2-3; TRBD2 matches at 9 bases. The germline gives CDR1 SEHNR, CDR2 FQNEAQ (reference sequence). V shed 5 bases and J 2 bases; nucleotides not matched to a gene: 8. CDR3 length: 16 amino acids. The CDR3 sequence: CASSQSTSGFTDTQYF. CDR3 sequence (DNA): TGTGCCAGCAGCCAATCGACTAGCGGTTTCACAGATACGCAGTATTTT.

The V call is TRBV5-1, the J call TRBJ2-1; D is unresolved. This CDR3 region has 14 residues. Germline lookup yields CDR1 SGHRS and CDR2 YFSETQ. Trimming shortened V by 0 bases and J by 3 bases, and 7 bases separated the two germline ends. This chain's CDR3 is CASSLAGNYNEQFF. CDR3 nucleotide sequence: TGCGCCAGCAGCTTGGCCGGCAACTACAATGAGCAGTTCTTC.

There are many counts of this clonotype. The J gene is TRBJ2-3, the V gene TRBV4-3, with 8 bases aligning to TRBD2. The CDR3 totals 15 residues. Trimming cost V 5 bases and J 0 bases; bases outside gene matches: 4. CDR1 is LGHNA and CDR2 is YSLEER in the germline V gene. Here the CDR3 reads CASSFSGISTDTQYF. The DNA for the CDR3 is TGCGCCAGCAGCTTTAGCGGGATTAGCACAGATACGCAGTATTTT.

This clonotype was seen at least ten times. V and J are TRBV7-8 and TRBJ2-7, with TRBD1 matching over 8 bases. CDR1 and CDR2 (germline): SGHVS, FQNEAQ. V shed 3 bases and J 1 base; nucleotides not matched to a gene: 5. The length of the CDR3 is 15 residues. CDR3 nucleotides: TGTGCCAGCAGCTTTAACCGGGACAGGTCCTACGAGCAGTACTTC. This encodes CASSFNRDRSYEQYF.

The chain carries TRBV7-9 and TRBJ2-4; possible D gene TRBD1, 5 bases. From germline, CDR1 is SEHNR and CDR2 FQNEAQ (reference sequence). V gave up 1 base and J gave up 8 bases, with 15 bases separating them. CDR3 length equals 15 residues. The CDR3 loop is CASSLEGWQGDIQYF. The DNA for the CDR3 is TGTGCCAGCAGCTTAGAAGGGTGGCAAGGGGACATTCAGTACTTC.

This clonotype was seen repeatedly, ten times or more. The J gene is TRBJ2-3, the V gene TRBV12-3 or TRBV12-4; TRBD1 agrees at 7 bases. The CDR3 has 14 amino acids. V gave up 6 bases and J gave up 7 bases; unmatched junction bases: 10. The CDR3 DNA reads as TGTGCCAGCAGGCCAGGGACAGCTGGCAATACGCAGTATTTT. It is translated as CASRPGTAGNTQYF.

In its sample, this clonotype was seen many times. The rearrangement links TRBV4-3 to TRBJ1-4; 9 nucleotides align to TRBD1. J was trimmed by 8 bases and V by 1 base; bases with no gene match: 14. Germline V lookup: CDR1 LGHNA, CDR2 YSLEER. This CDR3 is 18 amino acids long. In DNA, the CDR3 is TGCGCCAGCAGCCAAGGGGCTCGGACAGGGGCGTTTAGGGAAAAACTGTTTTTT. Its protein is CASSQGARTGAFREKLFF.

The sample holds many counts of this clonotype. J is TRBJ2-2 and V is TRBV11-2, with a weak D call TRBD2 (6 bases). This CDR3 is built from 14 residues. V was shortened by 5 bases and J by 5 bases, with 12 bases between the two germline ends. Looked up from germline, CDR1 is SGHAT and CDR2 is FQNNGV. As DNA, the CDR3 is TGTGCCAGCAGCCATTTGGGAGGAACCGGGGAGCTGTTTTTT. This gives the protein CASSHLGGTGELFF.

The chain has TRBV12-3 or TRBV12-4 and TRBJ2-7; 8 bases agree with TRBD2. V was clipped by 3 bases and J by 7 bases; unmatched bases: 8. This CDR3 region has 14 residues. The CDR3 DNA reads TGTGCCAGCAGTTTTTTGGTAGCGGGGAGTGAGCAGTACTTC. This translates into CASSFLVAGSEQYF.

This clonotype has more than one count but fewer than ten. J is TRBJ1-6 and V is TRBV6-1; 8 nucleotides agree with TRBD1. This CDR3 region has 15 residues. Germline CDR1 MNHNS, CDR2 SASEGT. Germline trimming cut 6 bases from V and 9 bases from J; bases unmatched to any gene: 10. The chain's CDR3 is CASRTLDRVTSPLHF. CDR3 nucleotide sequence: TGTGCCAGCAGGACCTTGGACAGGGTGACTTCACCCCTCCACTTT.

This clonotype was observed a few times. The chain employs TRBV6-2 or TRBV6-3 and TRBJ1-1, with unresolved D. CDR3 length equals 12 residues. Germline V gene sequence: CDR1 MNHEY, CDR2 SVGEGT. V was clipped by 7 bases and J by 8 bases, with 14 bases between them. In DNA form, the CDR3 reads TGTGCCAGCAAAATGGACGAGCGAGAAGCTTTCTTT. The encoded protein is CASKMDEREAFF.

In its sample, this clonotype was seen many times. CDR3 in DNA: TGTGCCAGCAACCCAGGCCGCGGAGCGGGAGTAGAGACCCAGTACTTC. This codes for CASNPGRGAGVETQYF. The V gene is TRBV28, the J gene TRBJ2-5; 8 nucleotides agree with TRBD2. Trimming cost V 7 bases and J 4 bases; bases outside gene matches: 14. The CDR3 sequence is 16 residues long. Per the germline V gene, CDR1 is MDHEN and CDR2 is SYDVKM.

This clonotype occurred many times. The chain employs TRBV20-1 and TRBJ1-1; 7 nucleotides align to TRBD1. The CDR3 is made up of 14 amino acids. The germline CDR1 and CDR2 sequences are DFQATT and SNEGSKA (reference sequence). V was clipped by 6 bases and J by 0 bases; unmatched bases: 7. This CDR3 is CSAQGGWMNTEAFF. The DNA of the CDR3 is TGCAGTGCCCAGGGGGGTTGGATGAACACTGAAGCTTTCTTT.

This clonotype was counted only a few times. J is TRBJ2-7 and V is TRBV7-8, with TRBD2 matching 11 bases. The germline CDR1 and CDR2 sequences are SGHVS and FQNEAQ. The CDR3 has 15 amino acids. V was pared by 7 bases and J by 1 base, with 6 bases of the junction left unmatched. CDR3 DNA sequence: TGTGCCAGCAAACTACTAGCGGGAGTGTCCTACGAGCAGTACTTC. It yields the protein CASKLLAGVSYEQYF.

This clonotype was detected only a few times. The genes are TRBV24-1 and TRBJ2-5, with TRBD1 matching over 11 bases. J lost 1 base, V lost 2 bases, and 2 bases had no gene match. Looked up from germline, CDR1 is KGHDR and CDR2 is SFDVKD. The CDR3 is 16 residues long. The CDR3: CATSDSGTGGQETQYF. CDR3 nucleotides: TGTGCCACCAGTGATTCCGGGACAGGGGGCCAAGAGACCCAGTACTTC.